This TCR beta chain originates from a study of blood T cell repertoires in COVID-19. Overall study: Samples representing acute and convalescent COVID-19 were sourced from the United States, Italy and Spain. Sources were T cells, B-cell-depleted T cells, or PBMCs; the material itself was cDNA or gDNA.

This clone was counted a single time. Germline loops: CDR1 ENHRY, CDR2 SYGVKD. The CDR3 contains 16 residues. V gave up 3 bases and J gave up 4 bases; unmatched junction bases: 8. In the original analysis: Estimates of nucleated cell counts were drawn from the amplification of reference gene primers. Some clones are missing from TCRdb's copy, which holds only in-frame ones; the method was immunoSEQ multiplex PCR. From that table come the V and J calls and clone size; the DNA was used to work out D and trimming. The table records 95,000 to 150,000 clones, 86% of them present only once. This clonotype was obtained from a human donor in a cohort sampled during active COVID-19. V gene TRBV10-3 combines with J gene TRBJ2-1, with 8 bases that match TRBD1. Sample: peripheral blood. Here the CDR3 DNA reads TGTGCCATCAGTGACCCGACAGGGGATCGATACAATGAGCAGTTCTTC. It encodes CAISDPTGDRYNEQFF.